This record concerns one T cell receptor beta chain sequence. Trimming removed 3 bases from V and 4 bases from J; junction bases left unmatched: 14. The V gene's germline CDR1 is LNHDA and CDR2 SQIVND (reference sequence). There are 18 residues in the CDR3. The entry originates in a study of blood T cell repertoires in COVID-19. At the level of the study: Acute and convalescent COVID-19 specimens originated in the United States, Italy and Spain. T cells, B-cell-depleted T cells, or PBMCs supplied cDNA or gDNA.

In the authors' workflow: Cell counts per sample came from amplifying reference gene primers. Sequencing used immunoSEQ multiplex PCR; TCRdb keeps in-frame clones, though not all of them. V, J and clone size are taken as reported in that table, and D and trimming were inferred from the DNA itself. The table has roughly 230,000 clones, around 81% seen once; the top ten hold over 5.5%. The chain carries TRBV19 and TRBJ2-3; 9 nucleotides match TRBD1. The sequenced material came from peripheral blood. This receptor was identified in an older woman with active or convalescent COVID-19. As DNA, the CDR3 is TGTGCCAGTAGTATTGGTTACGTGGGACAGGGTGTCGCAGATACGCAGTATTTT. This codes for CASSIGYVGQGVADTQYF.